This T cell receptor (beta chain) is from a study of OX40 agonist ivuxolimab in advanced cancers. The CDR3 loop spans 13 amino acids. In germline, CDR1 is SNHLY, CDR2 FYNNEI. Between the trimmed V and J ends, which lost 8 bases and 2 bases, there was a span of 11 bases. Some clones are missing from TCRdb's copy, which holds only in-frame ones; the method was immunoSEQ multiplex PCR. The table lists 30,000 to 40,000 clones, approximately 80% of them singletons. The material sequenced was CD4+ or CD8+ T cells sorted from blood, taken in a trial of the OX40 agonist ivuxolimab. The chain is built from TRBV2 and TRBJ2-3; D not resolved. This TCR derives from an adult with an advanced solid tumor such as melanoma, head and neck, liver or kidney cancer. CDR3 nucleotide sequence: TGTGCCAGCTATGTTGGTAACACAGATACGCAGTATTTT. Amino acids: CASYVGNTDTQYF.